This is a list of T cell receptor beta chains from one sample in a study of T cell repertoires in cytomegalovirus infection. No antigen has been identified for these receptors. TCRdb reprocessed the reads with MiXCR, giving one entry per CDR3 protein. This sample has a few hundred thousand distinct CDR3 sequences; 22% occur once, and the top ten carry 15% to 20%. Here the sequenced sample was cultured PBMCs, taken from culture after CMV antigen stimulation. Every receptor here comes from a human donor in good health (CMV status not recorded). Some clones in this sample may be carry-over from other donors' samples. CDR3s leave out the opening cysteine and the closing phenylalanine or tryptophan.

V,J,CDR3
TRBV28,TRBJ2-7,ASEGTEAYEQY
TRBV20-1,TRBJ2-1,SASFVGEQF
TRBV28,TRBJ2-7,ASSPRGRDYEQY
TRBV7-9,TRBJ2-1,ASSDPGAASYNEQF
TRBV28,TRBJ2-1,ASSLIAGAGDEQF
TRBV12-3/TRBV12-4,TRBJ2-7,ASSESTIFDRSSYEQY
TRBV7-8,TRBJ2-3,ATRLGSSTDTQY
TRBV27,TRBJ2-6,ASSLNGLSGANVLT
TRBV7-9,TRBJ2-7,ASSPDVGEQY
TRBV5-4,TRBJ2-7,ASSLGSRFSSDEQY
TRBV7-8,TRBJ2-7,ASSLPGGYEQY
TRBV5-1,TRBJ2-3,ASSPTGADTDTQY
TRBV28,TRBJ2-7,ASRMTGLLPSYEQY
TRBV7-9,TRBJ1-6,ASSLSATYSPLH
TRBV28,TRBJ1-1,ASSPLMNTEAF
TRBV15,TRBJ1-2,ATSRGFTGRDYGYT
TRBV7-2,TRBJ2-1,ASSFRGNEQF
TRBV11-2,TRBJ2-1,ASSLSVLSGWYEQF
TRBV4-1,TRBJ1-2,ASSQRGEDGYT
TRBV6-2/TRBV6-3,TRBJ2-1,ASSYAEVPNYNEQF
TRBV4-3,TRBJ1-5,ASSQEAREGQPQH
TRBV6-2/TRBV6-3,TRBJ2-1,ASSERNEQF